Below, one TCR beta chain is given with its context. Its specificity is unknown. The data derive from a study of siplizumab effects on memory and regulatory T cells. Assay: immunoSEQ multiplex PCR; the TCRdb copy retains only in-frame clones and omits some. The data contain about 100,000 clones, nearly 95% of them singletons. This CDR3 region has 14 residues. Trimming stripped 2 bases from V and 3 bases from J, with 10 bases between. Germline V gene data show CDR1 as MNHNY and CDR2 as SVGAGI (reference sequence). Regarding the study as a whole: Reactions containing siplizumab showed mappable alloreactive CD4+ clones averaging around 70% Treg-derived, versus about 27% in controls. Assignment of a naive or memory phenotype failed for roughly 75-95% of the proliferating CD4+ or CD8+ clones. Researchers could map only a minor fraction of alloreactive clones to unstimulated subsets.

What was sequenced was non-Treg CD4+ T cells sorted from blood. The receptor comes from a human donor in good health. The rearrangement joins TRBV6-6 to TRBJ1-1; D gene ambiguous. CDR3 amino acids: CASSYAGIHTEAFF. The CDR3 bases are TGTGCCAGCAGTTACGCCGGAATACACACTGAAGCTTTCTTT.